This is a list of T cell receptor beta chains from one sample in a study of shared clonotypes between healthy human individuals. The table came from immunoSEQ multiplex PCR; TCRdb's copy has only in-frame clones and leaves some out. The sample yields roughly 2.1 million clones, approximately 94% seen once. Material for sequencing was naive CD8+ T cells from PBMCs. These receptors all stem from a man aged 18 to 35 in good health. Some clones in this sample may be carry-over from other donors' samples. CDR3s include the opening cysteine and the closing phenylalanine or tryptophan. D genes are given only for firm matches. Rows may omit the clone size; those that give it use once, few, many or a size class.

CDR3 protein: CATSRRGAYEQYF
CDR3 DNA: TGTGCCACCAGCCGCCGGGGGGCCTACGAGCAGTACTTC
J gene: TRBJ2-7
clone size: -
V gene: TRBV15
D gene: TRBD2

CDR3 protein: CASSIVGHTEAFF
CDR3 DNA: TGTGCCAGTAGTATCGTAGGGCACACTGAAGCTTTCTTT
J gene: TRBJ1-1
clone size: -
V gene: TRBV19
D gene: -

CDR3 protein: CASSWTGVSYEQYF
CDR3 DNA: TGTGCCAGCAGCTGGACAGGGGTGTCCTACGAGCAGTACTTC
J gene: TRBJ2-7
clone size: -
V gene: TRBV7-2
D gene: TRBD1

CDR3 protein: CASSFGGMNTEAFF
CDR3 DNA: TGTGCCAGCAGTTTCGGCGGGATGAACACTGAAGCTTTCTTT
J gene: TRBJ1-1
clone size: few
V gene: TRBV27
D gene: -

CDR3 protein: CASSTWTGEAFF
CDR3 DNA: TGTGCCAGCAGTACCTGGACGGGGGAAGCTTTCTTT
J gene: TRBJ1-1
clone size: -
V gene: TRBV28
D gene: -

CDR3 protein: CASTPRDSYNEQFF
CDR3 DNA: TGTGCCAGTACCCCGCGAGACTCCTACAATGAGCAGTTCTTC
J gene: TRBJ2-1
clone size: -
V gene: TRBV19
D gene: -

CDR3 protein: CAISETGGAYEQYF
CDR3 DNA: TGTGCCATCAGTGAAACTGGAGGGGCCTACGAGCAGTACTTC
J gene: TRBJ2-7
clone size: -
V gene: TRBV10-3
D gene: -

CDR3 protein: CASSWAGGLKGPQYF
CDR3 DNA: TGCGCCAGCAGCTGGGCGGGAGGCCTCAAAGGACCGCAGTATTTT
J gene: TRBJ2-3
clone size: -
V gene: TRBV5-1
D gene: TRBD2

CDR3 protein: CASRYRDYPGNEQFF
CDR3 DNA: TGTGCCAGCAGATACCGGGATTACCCCGGCAATGAGCAGTTCTTC
J gene: TRBJ2-1
clone size: -
V gene: TRBV27
D gene: -

CDR3 protein: CASSTAGGYDGYTF
CDR3 DNA: TGTGCCAGCTCTACAGCCGGGGGGTACGATGGCTACACCTTC
J gene: TRBJ1-2
clone size: -
V gene: TRBV18
D gene: -

CDR3 protein: CASQGDYGYTF
CDR3 DNA: TGCGCCAGCCAGGGCGACTATGGCTACACCTTC
J gene: TRBJ1-2
clone size: -
V gene: TRBV4-1
D gene: -

CDR3 protein: CASSGREGARRTEAFF
CDR3 DNA: TGCGCCAGCAGCGGACGGGAGGGGGCGCGACGGACTGAAGCTTTCTTT
J gene: TRBJ1-1
clone size: -
V gene: TRBV5-1
D gene: TRBD1

CDR3 protein: CASSVRREGGTGELFF
CDR3 DNA: TGTGCCAGCAGCGTTCGGCGGGAGGGCGGCACCGGGGAGCTGTTTTTT
J gene: TRBJ2-2
clone size: -
V gene: TRBV9
D gene: TRBD2

CDR3 protein: CASSFGVYTGELFF
CDR3 DNA: TGTGCCAGCAGTTTTGGGGTTTACACCGGGGAGCTGTTTTTT
J gene: TRBJ2-2
clone size: -
V gene: TRBV28
D gene: -